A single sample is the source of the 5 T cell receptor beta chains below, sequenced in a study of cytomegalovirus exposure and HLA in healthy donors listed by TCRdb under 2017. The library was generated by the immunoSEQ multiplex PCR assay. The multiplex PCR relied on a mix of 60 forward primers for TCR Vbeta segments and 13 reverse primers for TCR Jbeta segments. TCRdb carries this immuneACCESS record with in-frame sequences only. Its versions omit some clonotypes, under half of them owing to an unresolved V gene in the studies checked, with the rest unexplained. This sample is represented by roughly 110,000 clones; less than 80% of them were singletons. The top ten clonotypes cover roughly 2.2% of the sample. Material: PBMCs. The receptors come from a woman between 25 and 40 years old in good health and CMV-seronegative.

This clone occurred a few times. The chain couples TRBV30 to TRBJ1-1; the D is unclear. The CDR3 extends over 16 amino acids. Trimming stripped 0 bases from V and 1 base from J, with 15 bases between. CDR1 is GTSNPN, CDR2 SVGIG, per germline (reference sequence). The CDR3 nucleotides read TGTGCCTGGAGTGTAGGGAGATTAAGGGAGAACACTGAAGCTTTCTTT. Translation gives CAWSVGRLRENTEAFF.

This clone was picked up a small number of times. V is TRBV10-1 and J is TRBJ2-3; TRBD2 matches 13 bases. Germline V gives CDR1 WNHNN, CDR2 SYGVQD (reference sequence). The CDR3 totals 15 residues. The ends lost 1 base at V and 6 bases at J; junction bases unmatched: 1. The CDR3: CASSELGLAGDTQYF. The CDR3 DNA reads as TGCGCCAGCAGTGAGTTGGGACTAGCGGGGGATACGCAGTATTTT.

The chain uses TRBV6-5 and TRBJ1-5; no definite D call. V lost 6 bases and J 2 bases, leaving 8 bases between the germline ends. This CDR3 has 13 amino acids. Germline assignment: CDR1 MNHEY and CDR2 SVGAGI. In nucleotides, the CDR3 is TGTGCCAGCAGGGAGAAGGGCAATCAGCCCCAGCATTTT. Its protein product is CASREKGNQPQHF.

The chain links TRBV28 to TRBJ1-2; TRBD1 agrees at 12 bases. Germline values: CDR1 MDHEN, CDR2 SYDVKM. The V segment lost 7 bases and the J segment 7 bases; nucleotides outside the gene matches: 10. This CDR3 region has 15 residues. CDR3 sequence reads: CASTPSGDRGPGYTF. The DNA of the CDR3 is TGTGCCAGCACCCCTTCGGGGGACAGGGGGCCTGGCTACACCTTC.

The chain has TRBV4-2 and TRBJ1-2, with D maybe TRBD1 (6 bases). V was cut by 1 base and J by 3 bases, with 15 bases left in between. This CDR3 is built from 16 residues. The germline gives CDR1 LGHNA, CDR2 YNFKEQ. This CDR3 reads CASSQGKGGEDYGYTF. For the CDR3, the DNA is TGTGCCAGCAGCCAAGGAAAAGGGGGTGAAGACTATGGCTACACCTTC.